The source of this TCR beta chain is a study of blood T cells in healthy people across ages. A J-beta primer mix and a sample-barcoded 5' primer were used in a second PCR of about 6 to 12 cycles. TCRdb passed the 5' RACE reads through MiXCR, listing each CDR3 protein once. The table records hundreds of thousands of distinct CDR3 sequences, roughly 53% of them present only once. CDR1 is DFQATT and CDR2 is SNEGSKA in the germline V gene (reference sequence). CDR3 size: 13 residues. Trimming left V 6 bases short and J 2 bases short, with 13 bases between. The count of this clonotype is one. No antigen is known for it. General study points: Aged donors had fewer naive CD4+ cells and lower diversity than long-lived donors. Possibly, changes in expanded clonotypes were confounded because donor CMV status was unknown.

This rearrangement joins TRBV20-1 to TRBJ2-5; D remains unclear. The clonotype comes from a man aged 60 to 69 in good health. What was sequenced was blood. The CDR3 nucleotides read TGCAGTGCCGGCAGCCGGGCGCAAGAGACCCAGTACTTC. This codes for CSAGSRAQETQYF.